This T cell receptor beta chain was captured by sequencing in a study of CD8+CD57+ T cells in acquired aplastic anemia. Across the whole study: Each DNA sample taken from sorted CD4+ and CD8+ cells came to approximately 3.3 ug on average.

Regarding the study as a whole: A set of about 30 CD8+ CDR3 sequences was shared between patients and controls, and these sequences appeared highly expressed in patients.

Profiling of TCR beta VDJ combinations and CDR3 sequences used genomic DNA as template. Each CDR3 protein is one row after TCRdb ran MiXCR on the reads. Of fewer than 85,000 distinct CDR3 sequences in the sample, about 70% are singletons; the top ten hold around 80%. Sequencing involved patients with CD8+CD57+ cell expansion previously shown by flow cytometry. The germline gives CDR1 DFQATT, CDR2 SNEGSKA (reference sequence). Trimming left V 5 bases short and J 5 bases short, with 18 bases between. The CDR3 consists of 15 residues. A remark on this clonotype: Its specificity is unknown.

This receptor was obtained from a human donor with aplastic anemia. The V call is TRBV20-1, the J call TRBJ2-2, with a weak D call TRBD1 (6 bases). Material for sequencing was sorted CD4+, CD8+, or CD8+CD57+ T cells (not recorded which) from PBMCs. In DNA form, the CDR3 reads TGCAGTGCTCCCGAACAGGGCCGCGAGACCGGGGAGCTGTTTTTT. As protein: CSAPEQGRETGELFF.